The source of this T cell receptor (beta chain) is a study of cytomegalovirus exposure and HLA in healthy donors. Study-wide findings and caveats: Researchers reportedly found TCR beta sequences accurately predicted most subjects' HLA-A and HLA-B alleles. Cytomegalovirus association was assigned to about 150 TCR beta chains.

A word on this clone: The antigen remains unidentified.

CDR1 and CDR2 from the germline V gene are SGHDT and YYEEEE. The CDR3 runs 18 residues. Deletions cut 2 bases from V and 1 base from J, with 18 bases between. The PCR ran on 60 Vbeta and 13 Jbeta primers. Method: immunoSEQ multiplex PCR; TCRdb's copy keeps in-frame clones and lacks some. Counted here are some 120,000 clones, roughly 70% occurring once; the ten biggest clones make up 1.6%. The sequenced sample consisted of PBMCs. The sequence derives from a woman aged 18-30 years in good health and CMV-seronegative. The chain combines TRBV5-6 with TRBJ2-2; tentative D call: TRBD1 (6 bases). CDR3 amino acids: CASSFTYNWGLNTGELFF. The CDR3 nucleotides read TGTGCCAGCAGCTTTACGTATAACTGGGGGCTGAACACCGGGGAGCTGTTTTTT.